The clone carrying this T cell receptor beta chain was detected only a few times. Antigen unknown. Using its own MiXCR run on the 5' RACE reads, TCRdb lists one record per CDR3 protein. There are about 240,000 distinct CDR3 sequences in the sample; approximately 9% occur only once, and approximately 6.2% lies in the top ten. The entry originates in a study of CD8 T cells in ankylosing spondylitis. The study's findings and limits: There was a TCR beta motif, made of several highly homologous variants, that appeared characteristic of ankylosing spondylitis blood. Significantly higher representation of disease-linked clones was reported for matched ankylosing spondylitis synovial fluid.

Trimming cost V 5 bases and J 4 bases; bases outside gene matches: 5. This CDR3 has 13 amino acids. Sequenced sample: blood, either unsorted or a sorted T cell fraction (not recorded which). This TCR came from a male donor with ankylosing spondylitis or in good health (not recorded which). V is TRBV12-3 or TRBV12-4 and J is TRBJ2-7, with 7 positions matching TRBD1. The CDR3 bases are TGTGCCAGCAGTCAGGGGGTTTGGTACGAGCAGTACTTC. It codes for CASSQGVWYEQYF.